This T cell receptor (beta chain) appears in the sequencing data of a study of T cell responses to AZD1222 COVID-19 vaccine (dated by TCRdb to the early 2020s). About the full investigation: TCR sequencing covered fewer than 250 trial participants: 207 given two doses of AZD1222 and around 26 given two doses of MenACWY control vaccine. Trial participants were enrolled into age subgroups of 18-55, 56-69 and 70-plus years, which contained around 140, 26 and 57 TCR-sequenced participants, respectively. Results the study describes overall, beyond this receptor: Conclusions about previously exposed vaccinees were limited because only six AZD1222 recipients were SARS-CoV-2 seropositive at baseline. Most participants were white British and females outnumbered males, and the authors suggested that clonal diversity may have been underestimated. In the small 56-69-year group, the increase in depth fell short of significance, most likely because of low power. Nearly half of unique spike-specific TCRs reportedly recognized epitopes outside regions mutated in the B.1.351 and B.1.1.7 variants. No day 14 peak-response samples were available, so repertoires were characterized only after the peak T cell response. After two AZD1222 doses, spike-specific TCR breadth and depth were significantly higher than at day 0 and than in MenACWY recipients. The vaccine-associated CD4 TCRs covered the entire spike protein, and the dominant responses fell in regions 160-218 and 743-854.

With regard to this clone: There is no known antigen for this receptor. One base away there is no much larger clone; base qualities are not given.

The CDR3 regions of human TCRbeta chains were analyzed by immunosequencing. Turning to the authors' computational methods: Repertoire TCRs were matched against a reference library of SARS-CoV-2-specific TCRs generated with the MIRA antigen-specificity platform. Breadth was defined as the fraction of unique TCRs that were SARS-CoV-2-associated. Depth was defined as the fraction of total T cells that were SARS-CoV-2-associated. Each spike-specific TCR was assigned to its reactive spike region and to a CD4 or CD8 class using the MIRA data. Log10-transformed breadth and depth values were compared by one-way ANOVA with Sidak's multiple comparisons tests. Not all clones reach the TCRdb copy of this immuneACCESS table, which keeps in-frame sequences only. Checked studies attribute under half of the gap to unresolved V genes and leave the rest unexplained. Clonal size and the V and J genes are those of that table, whereas D and trimming came from the DNA. The sample profile shows about 78,000 clones; nearly 90% of them were found once. Approximately 5.4% of the sample rests with the top ten.

The time point label for this specimen denotes: baseline before first vaccination. Sample treatment or condition, as interpreted from the label and publication: meningococcal conjugate vaccine given as trial control. The vaccinee samples were drawn from two UK trials, COV001 and COV002, one of which was a single-blind randomized controlled phase 2/3 trial testing AZD1222 (ChAdOx1 nCoV-19) in healthy adults. For TCRbeta chain sequencing, PBMC samples from trial participants were taken at day 0 and at day 28 after the second dose. The sequences come from peripheral blood, collected on day 0 of MenACWY control vaccination. The sequence came from an adult in good health.

The CDR3 protein: CASSLGPTYEQYF. The sequenced DNA: TGTGCCAGCAGTTTGGGCCCTACCTACGAGCAGTACTTC. The V gene is TRBV12-3 or TRBV12-4 and the J gene is TRBJ2-7; the D gene identity is not certain. V is shortened by 3 bases, J by 2 bases, and the region joining them spans 8 bases. Inclusive of the bounding cysteine and phenylalanine, the CDR3 is 13 residues long. CDR3 DNA is the only sequence kept; it has 39 bases, read in frame from the first base.